The T cell receptor (beta chain) under discussion was sequenced for a study of vaccination effects on CD4 cells after COVID-19 (dated by TCRdb to between 2021 and 2024). Looking at the study overall: Participants received two doses of either the BNT162b2 or the mRNA-1273 mRNA SARS-CoV-2 vaccine. SARS-CoV-2 spike-specific CD4+ TCR repertoires from before and after mRNA vaccination were compared in COVID-19 convalescent patients and in infection-naive vaccine recipients. The full study included over 8 COVID-19 convalescent patients and several SARS-CoV-2-naive healthy vaccine recipients. Cultures from other donors in the study were sequenced using the Oncomine TCR Beta short-read assay on an Illumina iSeq 100. Study-level results and caveats: In healthy vaccine recipients, vaccine-induced clones were almost all SARS-CoV-2 mono-reactive, with only 1 of 255 being cross-reactive with common cold coronaviruses. Marked clonal contraction was observed in both infection-induced and vaccine-induced clones at late post-vaccination timepoints, consistent with waning T cell responses. The study was limited by a small number of convalescent patients and lacked early post-infection timepoints.

The method was the immunoSEQ multiplex PCR assay. TCR beta CDR3 sequencing was performed on DNA from the cultured, isolated CD4+ T cells. Regarding the original processing steps: The analysis removed non-productive TCR sequences, trimmed reads to the CDR3 region, and retained only CDR3s that were 7 or more amino acids long. Antigen-specific clonotypes were identified with the MANAFEST web app by comparing expansion in peptide wells against reference cultures. To count as positive, a clone had to show expansion at FDR<0.05 compared with the reference and with all other wells, an odds ratio above 5, and a frequency above 0.1% in two replicate wells. A clonotype was called cross-reactive if it was significantly expanded both in SARS-CoV-2 spike wells and in at least one common cold coronavirus spike condition. Levenshtein distance calculated with the stringdist R package was used to assess CDR3 similarity, and unrooted trees were constructed with ape in R 3.6.1. TCRdb limited this immuneACCESS table to in-frame rearrangements with V and J called. A share of clones is missing; checked studies link under half to unresolved V genes, and the rest is unexplained. V and J calls and clone size are those listed in that table; D and trimming were worked out from the DNA. Counted in this sample were about 73,000 clones; around 76% of them appeared once. The ten largest clones add up to 10% of the sample.

In the ViraFEST assay, PBMC were stimulated with viral peptide pools, and antigen-specific CD4+ T cell clonotypes were then identified by expansion using TCR sequencing. After approximately 11 days of culture, CD4+ T cells were isolated with the EasySep CD4+ T cell isolation kit. Healthy vaccine recipients had no prior SARS-CoV-2 infection, confirmed by negative nucleocapsid antibodies before and after vaccination. A few million PBMC per well were cultured with 10 ug/ml peptides in IMDM containing 5% human AB serum, 8.5 to 10 IU/ml IL-2 and gentamicin. Half of the culture medium was replaced with fresh IL-2-containing medium on days 3 and 7. Unless otherwise noted, each peptide stimulation condition was cultured in triplicate wells. PBMC were separated from whole blood using Ficoll-Paque Plus gradient centrifugation and were then either cryopreserved at -140C or used fresh. The overlapping peptide pools covered the spike proteins of SARS-CoV-2 as well as those of the common cold coronaviruses HCoV-NL63, HCoV-OC43 and HCoV-229E. The QIAamp micro DNA kit was used to extract genomic DNA from the cultured CD4+ T cells.

CDR1 SGHTA and CDR2 FQGTGA are derived from the germline V gene. The CDR3, cysteine through phenylalanine, is 14 amino acids long. The sequence is cut down to CDR3 DNA, 42 bases in frame from base 1. Relative to germline, V is 1 base shorter and J is 2 bases shorter, with 8 bases between their ends. Concerning this clone itself: Its antigen target is currently unknown. No clone much larger than this one lies a single base away; base qualities are absent.

Sequencing was performed on CD4+ T cells from PBMCs cultured with SARS-CoV-2 spike peptides, taken before COVID-19 vaccination. The cell subset or site label corresponds to: SARS-CoV-2 spike overlapping peptide pool stimulation. This TCR came from a human donor who received a COVID-19 vaccine. The chain was built from TRBV7-3 and TRBJ1-1, with no confident D gene call. The CDR3: CASSLIGANTEAFF. At the DNA level, the sequence is TGTGCCAGCAGCTTAATAGGAGCTAACACTGAAGCTTTCTTT.